This TCR beta chain was observed in a study of early T cells in non-severe SARS-CoV-2 infection. CDR1 and CDR2 from the germline V gene are MNHNS and SASEGT. V lost 4 bases, J lost 1 base, and 4 bases stayed unmatched. There are 14 residues in the CDR3. TCRdb re-derived calls from the 5' RACE reads in MiXCR, one entry per CDR3 protein. The sample lists about 52,000 distinct CDR3 sequences; approximately 9.9% were seen once. Sequenced input: whole blood. The J gene is TRBJ2-7, the V gene TRBV6-1, with 7 bases that match TRBD1. The origin of this receptor is an adult who was a healthcare worker with PCR-confirmed SARS-CoV-2 infection or an uninfected control (not recorded which). The CDR3 loop reads CASSARQGSYEQYF. CDR3 sequence (DNA): TGTGCCAGCAGTGCCCGACAGGGTTCCTACGAGCAGTACTTC.